This T cell receptor (beta chain) was documented in a study of cytotoxic CD8 clonotypes in ibrutinib-treated CLL. The length of the CDR3 is 15 residues. Germline V gives CDR1 KGHSH, CDR2 LQKENI. Trimming removed 3 bases from V and 5 bases from J, with 17 bases in between. The protocol was immunoSEQ multiplex PCR, while the TCRdb copy is restricted to in-frame clones and leaves out a portion. The table shows approximately 47,000 clones, with about 65% occurring only once. This rearrangement joins TRBV18 to TRBJ2-7; D could derive from TRBD1 or TRBD2 (7 bases each). The sequence was obtained from a human donor with chronic lymphocytic leukemia. This specimen was PBMCs, taken after 24 months of ibrutinib treatment. The CDR3 sequence: CASSPQGGGVHEQYF. The CDR3 DNA sequence: TGTGCCAGCTCACCCCAGGGGGGGGGAGTGCACGAGCAGTACTTC.